This record looks at one T cell receptor beta chain sequence and its context. Its antigen is as yet unknown. This CDR3 is built from 14 residues. The germline CDR1 and CDR2 sequences are DFQATT and SNEGSKA (reference sequence). The sample comes from a study of monozygotic twins with inflammatory bowel disease. General observations from the study: No difference in repertoire similarity was seen between concordant and discordant twins, possibly because power was limited.

TCRdb re-called the 5' RACE reads and shows each CDR3 protein once, DNA omitted. The sample table includes 400,000 to 500,000 distinct CDR3 sequences. The sequenced sample consisted of blood. This receptor was obtained from a human donor with ulcerative colitis or Crohn's disease, or a healthy co-twin of an affected twin (not recorded which). The rearrangement uses TRBV20-1 and TRBJ2-7; no DNA is available, so the TRBD1 call from TCRdb remains unchecked. CDR3 loop: CSASLAGFAYEQYF.